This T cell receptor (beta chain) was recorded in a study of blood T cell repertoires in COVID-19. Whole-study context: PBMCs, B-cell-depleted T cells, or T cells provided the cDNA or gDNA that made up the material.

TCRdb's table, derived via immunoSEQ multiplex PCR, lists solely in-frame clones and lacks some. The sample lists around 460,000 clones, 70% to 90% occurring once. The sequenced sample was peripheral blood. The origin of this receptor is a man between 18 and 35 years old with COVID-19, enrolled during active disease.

The CDR3 here is CASSSVGSSYNSPLHF. The CDR3 DNA reads as TGTGCCAGCAGCTCCGTTGGGAGCTCCTATAATTCACCCCTCCACTTT. The genes are TRBV13 and TRBJ1-6; D not certain. V was trimmed by 4 bases and J by 0 bases, leaving 10 bases between them. The germline V gene encodes CDR1 PRHDT and CDR2 FYEKMQ (reference sequence). The CDR3 loop spans 16 amino acids.